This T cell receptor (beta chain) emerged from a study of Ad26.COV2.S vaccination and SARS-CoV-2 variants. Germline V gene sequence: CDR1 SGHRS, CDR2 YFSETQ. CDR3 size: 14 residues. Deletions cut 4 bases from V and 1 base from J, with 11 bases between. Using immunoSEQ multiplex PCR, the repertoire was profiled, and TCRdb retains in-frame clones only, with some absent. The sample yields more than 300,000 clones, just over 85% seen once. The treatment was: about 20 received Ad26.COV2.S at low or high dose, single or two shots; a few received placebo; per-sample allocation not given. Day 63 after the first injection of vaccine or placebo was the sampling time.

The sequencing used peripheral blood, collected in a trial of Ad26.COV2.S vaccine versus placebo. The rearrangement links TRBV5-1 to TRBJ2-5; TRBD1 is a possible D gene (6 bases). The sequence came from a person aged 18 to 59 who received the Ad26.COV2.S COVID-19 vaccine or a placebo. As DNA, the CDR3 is TGCGCCAGCAGCGTAGGGGGTGTCCAAGAGACCCAGTACTTC. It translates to CASSVGGVQETQYF.